Listed below are T cell receptor beta chains from one sample, sequenced in a study of siplizumab effects on memory and regulatory T cells. Libraries were prepared by immunoSEQ multiplex PCR; TCRdb keeps only in-frame clonotypes and omits some of them. Among 4,000 to 5,000 clones listed, just under 50% were seen once. No antigen has been identified for these receptors. The sequenced material came from CFSE-low (dividing) CD4+ T cells sorted from an allogeneic mixed lymphocyte reaction. The origin of the receptors is a human donor in good health; the cells came from an allogeneic mixed lymphocyte reaction. Some clones in this sample may be carry-over from other donors' samples. Both conserved end residues are part of each CDR3. The D gene is left open where the match is weak. Not every row has a clone size; where given, it reads once, few, many or a size class.

NA | TRBV5-6 | NA | CASSRARPGELFF
NA | TRBV21-1 | NA | CASSVGPLGEQYF
NA | TRBV5-5 | NA | CASSTYQGTNQPQHF
NA | TRBV20-1 | NA | CSASQDTQYF
TRBD1 | TRBV7-4 | NA | CASSFADRGTEAFF
TRBD1 | TRBV5-1 | NA | CASSGRQGLNTEAFF
TRBD2 | TRBV11-2 | NA | CASSTTSGPNYEQYF
NA | TRBV5-1 | large | CASSFLLRQPNYGYTF
NA | TRBV30 | NA | CAWAPAPGSPLHF
TRBD1 | TRBV2 | few | CASSVLDREVGAFF
NA | TRBV5-1 | NA | CASSLNPGADTIYF
NA | TRBV2 | few | CASGAGSSPLHF
NA | TRBV5-4 | NA | CASTYQGSNEQFF
NA | TRBV6-1 | NA | CATSGVFPDTQYF
NA | TRBV9 | NA | CASGWDSRETGELFF
NA | TRBV5-1 | few | CASGKIQGGSYEQYF
TRBD2 | TRBV19 | NA | CASRLAGLASTDTQYF
NA | TRBV27 | NA | CASSLARSYGYTF
NA | TRBV18 | NA | CASSPLQGDNYGYTF
NA | TRBV6-5 | NA | CASSYSYGGMKTQYF
NA | TRBV19 | NA | CASSMETVYNSPLHF
TRBD1 | TRBV4-1 | NA | CASSLSLGQGFNEQFF
TRBD2 | TRBV10-1 | NA | CASSGLAGAYNEQFF
NA | TRBV19 | few | CASRMGGTEAFF
TRBD1 | TRBV10-1 | NA | CASSELTGGGTDTQYF